This passage covers 14 T cell receptor beta chains from one sample sequenced in a study of cytomegalovirus exposure and HLA in healthy donors. In the PCR, 60 Vbeta and 13 Jbeta primers were used. Some clones are missing from TCRdb's copy, which holds only in-frame ones; the method was immunoSEQ multiplex PCR. The sample comprises roughly 150,000 clones, approximately 78% of which are singletons, and approximately 2.3% rests with the top ten. What was sequenced was PBMCs. The receptors originated from a male donor in good health and CMV-seronegative.

V is TRBV9 and J is TRBJ2-5; 8 positions match TRBD2. Germline lookup yields CDR1 SGDLS and CDR2 YYNGEE. The junction had 5 bases not matched to a gene; V was cut back by 2 bases and J by 2 bases. This CDR3 is built from 15 residues. This CDR3 is CASSVEGGGQETQYF. Written as DNA, the CDR3 is TGTGCCAGCAGCGTCGAGGGCGGGGGGCAAGAGACCCAGTACTTC.

The genes are TRBV19 and TRBJ2-7; a possible D gene is TRBD1 (6 bases). This CDR3 spans 14 amino acids. Trimming left V 3 bases short and J 0 bases short, with 9 bases between. Germline lookup yields CDR1 LNHDA and CDR2 SQIVND (reference sequence). CDR3 loop: CASSIQGNSYEQYF. As DNA, the CDR3 is TGTGCCAGTAGTATTCAGGGGAACTCCTACGAGCAGTACTTC.

The chain combines TRBV9 with TRBJ2-5; weak D call: TRBD2 (6 bases). Germline CDR1 SGDLS, CDR2 YYNGEE. This CDR3 has 15 residues. V lost 0 bases and J 0 bases, leaving 9 bases between the germline ends. The CDR3 DNA follows: TGTGCCAGCAGCGTAGGCGGGACCTACCAAGAGACCCAGTACTTC. Protein product: CASSVGGTYQETQYF.

This clone occurred a few times. This rearrangement joins TRBV10-1 to TRBJ1-4, with D perhaps TRBD1 (5 bases). The CDR3 is made up of 15 amino acids. Germline CDR1 and CDR2: WNHNN and SYGVQD (reference sequence). V was cut by 8 bases and J by 0 bases, with 13 bases left in between. DNA for the CDR3: TGCGCCAGCGGGTGGGGCAAAGCAACTAATGAAAAACTGTTTTTT. Translation: CASGWGKATNEKLFF.

The rearrangement links TRBV28 to TRBJ2-2; D ambiguous. The CDR3 is 17 amino acids. Trimming took 6 bases from V and 5 from J, leaving 22 bases between them. Looked up from germline, CDR1 is MDHEN and CDR2 is SYDVKM. CDR3 bases: TGTGCCAGCAGAGTTTACGCACCCGTGACGACTACCGGGGAGCTGTTTTTT. This codes for CASRVYAPVTTTGELFF.

This clone was counted a few times. V and J are TRBV4-3 and TRBJ2-2; 7 bases line up with TRBD1. Trimming took 3 bases from V and 5 from J; bases not matched to a gene: 3. Germline V gives CDR1 LGHNA, CDR2 YSLEER. The CDR3 runs 14 residues. DNA of the CDR3: TGCGCCAGCAGCCATGTGACAGGGACCGGGGAGCTGTTTTTT. This codes for CASSHVTGTGELFF.

The chain is built from TRBV7-6 and TRBJ2-3, with 7 positions matching TRBD1. This CDR3 contains 11 residues. CDR1 and CDR2 (germline): SGHVS, FNYEAQ. Losses at the gene ends were 10 bases for V and 4 bases for J; bases not matched to a gene: 2. The CDR3 DNA reads as TGTGCCACCCAGGGGGCAGATACGCAGTATTTT. It is translated as CATQGADTQYF.

The rearrangement uses TRBV2 and TRBJ1-1; maybe TRBD1 (6 bases). This CDR3 has 14 amino acids. Germline CDR1 is SNHLY and CDR2 is FYNNEI. Trimming shortened V by 3 bases and J by 4 bases, and 12 bases separated the two germline ends. The CDR3 here is CASSERPGATEAFF. CDR3 nucleotide sequence: TGTGCCAGCAGTGAGAGGCCAGGGGCCACTGAAGCTTTCTTT.

The rearrangement links TRBV29-1 to TRBJ1-5, with unresolved D. With 5 bases removed from V and 4 bases from J, the gap between germline ends came to 12 bases. This CDR3 is 13 amino acids long. Germline values: CDR1 SQVTM, CDR2 ANQGSEA. The CDR3 coding sequence is TGCAGCGTTATCTCTACAGCAAATCAGCCCCAGCATTTT. Encoded protein: CSVISTANQPQHF.

The V call is TRBV28, the J call TRBJ2-3, with 7 bases aligning to TRBD1. Germline V gives CDR1 MDHEN, CDR2 SYDVKM. The CDR3 has 17 residues. Germline trimming cut 2 bases from V and 4 bases from J; bases unmatched to any gene: 12. This chain's CDR3 is CASSLIQGKRGPDTQYF. The CDR3 DNA reads as TGTGCCAGCAGTTTAATACAGGGGAAAAGAGGACCAGATACGCAGTATTTT. The whole variable domain, filled in from reference TRBV28 and TRBJ2-3, reads DVKVTQSSRYLVKRTGEKVFLECVQDMDHENMFWYRQDPGLGLRLIYFSYDVKMKEKGDIPEGYSVSREKKERFSLILESASTNQTSMYLCASSLIQGKRGPDTQYFGPGTRLTVL.

The gene calls are TRBV28 and TRBJ2-3; 9 nucleotides align to TRBD2. V gave up 5 bases and J gave up 3 bases; unmatched junction bases: 9. Looked up from germline, CDR1 is MDHEN and CDR2 is SYDVKM. The CDR3 is 16 residues long. The CDR3 here is CASSLPSGALTDTQYF. Here the CDR3 DNA reads TGTGCCAGCAGTCTCCCTAGCGGGGCTTTGACAGATACGCAGTATTTT.

The chain carries TRBV29-1 and TRBJ2-5; the D gene is possibly TRBD1 (6 bases). The germline gives CDR1 SQVTM, CDR2 ANQGSEA. The CDR3 consists of 14 residues. Trimming took off 6 bases at V and 1 base at J, with 15 bases between the two ends. The CDR3 is CSVIGRTAQETQYF. In DNA form, the CDR3 reads TGCAGCGTCATAGGTCGGACAGCCCAAGAGACCCAGTACTTC.

V usage is TRBV7-9 and J usage is TRBJ2-7; D is perhaps TRBD1 (6 bases). CDR3 size: 14 residues. V was shortened by 4 bases and J by 2 bases, with 12 bases between the two germline ends. The germline V gene has CDR1 SEHNR and CDR2 FQNEAQ (reference sequence). The CDR3 bases are TGTGCCAGCAGCTGGGGACAAAGCACCTACGAGCAGTACTTC. Translated: CASSWGQSTYEQYF.

This clone occurred a few times. The V gene is TRBV20-1, the J gene TRBJ1-1, with D tentatively TRBD1 (6 bases). This CDR3 region has 11 residues. CDR1 and CDR2 from the germline V gene are DFQATT and SNEGSKA (reference sequence). V shed 4 bases and J shed 7 bases, with 10 bases lying between them. CDR3 DNA sequence: TGCAGTGCTACCGACAGGCTTGAAGCTTTCTTT. This codes for CSATDRLEAFF.